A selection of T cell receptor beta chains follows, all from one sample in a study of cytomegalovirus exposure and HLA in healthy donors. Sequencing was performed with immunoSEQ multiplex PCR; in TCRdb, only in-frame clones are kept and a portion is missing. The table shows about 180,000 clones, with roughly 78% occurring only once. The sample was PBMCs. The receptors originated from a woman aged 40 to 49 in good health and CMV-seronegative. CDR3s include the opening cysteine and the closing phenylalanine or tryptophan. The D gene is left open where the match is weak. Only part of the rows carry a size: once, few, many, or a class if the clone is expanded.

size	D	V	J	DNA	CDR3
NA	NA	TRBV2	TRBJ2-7	TGTGCCAGTGACAGGTTCTACGAGCAGTACTTC	CASDRFYEQYF
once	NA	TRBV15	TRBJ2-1	TGTGCCACCAGCACCGAACAGGTCAATGAGCAGTTCTTC	CATSTEQVNEQFF
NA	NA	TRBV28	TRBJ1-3	TGTGCCAGCAACAGTGCGATGGGAAACACCATATATTTT	CASNSAMGNTIYF
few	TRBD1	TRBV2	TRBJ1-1	TGTGCCAGCAGTCCTACAGGGGTCGCTGAAGCTTTCTTT	CASSPTGVAEAFF
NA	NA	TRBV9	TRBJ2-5	TGTGCCAGCAGCGTTTCTGTACAGGGGGGGAACCAAGAGACCCAGTACTTC	CASSVSVQGGNQETQYF
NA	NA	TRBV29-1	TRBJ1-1	TGCAGCGTTGCCCGACAGCCAGGAGAAGCTTTCTTT	CSVARQPGEAFF
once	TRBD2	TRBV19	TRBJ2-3	TGTGCCAGTAGTATAGGACTAGCGGGGGTCGGAGATACGCAGTATTTT	CASSIGLAGVGDTQYF
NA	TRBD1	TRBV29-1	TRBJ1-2	TGCAGCGTCGCCGACAGGGTCCTTCCTGGCTACACCTTC	CSVADRVLPGYTF
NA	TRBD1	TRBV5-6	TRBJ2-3	TGTGCCAGCAGCACGGGACAGTTTGGCGCAGATACGCAGTATTTT	CASSTGQFGADTQYF
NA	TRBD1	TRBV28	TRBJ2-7	TGTGCCAGCAGTTCCCGAGGGACAGGGGTTATTTACGAGCAGTACTTC	CASSSRGTGVIYEQYF
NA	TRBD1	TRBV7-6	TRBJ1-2	TGTGCCAGCAGTCCCACGTGGGACAGGACTGGCTACACCTTC	CASSPTWDRTGYTF
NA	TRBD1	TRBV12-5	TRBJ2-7	TGTGCTAGTGGTTTGGGCGACAGGGGCGAGCAGTACTTC	CASGLGDRGEQYF
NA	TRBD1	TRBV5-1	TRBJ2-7	TGCGCCAGCAGCTTGGCCGCCCGAACAGGGGGTTACGAGCAGTACTTC	CASSLAARTGGYEQYF
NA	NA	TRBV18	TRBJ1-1	TGTGCCAGCTCAGGGGGCGCGGGGGAGTGTGAAGCTTTCTTT	CASSGGAGECEAFF
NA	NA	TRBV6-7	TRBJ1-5	TGTGCCAGCAGTTACTCTTGCGGTCCTTTGATAGCTGGCAATCAGCCCCAGCATTTT	CASSYSCGPLIAGNQPQHF
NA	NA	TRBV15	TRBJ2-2	TGTGCCACCAGCAGTACACGGGTGGAGCTGTTTTTT	CATSSTRVELFF
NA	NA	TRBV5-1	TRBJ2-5	TGCGCCAGCAGCTTGGAACAGCAAGAGACCCAGTACTTC	CASSLEQQETQYF
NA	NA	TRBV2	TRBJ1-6	TGTGCCAGCTTCAGTTGGTCAAATTCACCCCTCCACTTT	CASFSWSNSPLHF
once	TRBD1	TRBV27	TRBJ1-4	TGTGCCAGCAGTTTAGACAGGGGGCGGAAAAAACTGTTTTTT	CASSLDRGRKKLFF
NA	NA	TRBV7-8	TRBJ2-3	TGTGCCAGCAGCTTAGGGGCCCGGTCGCAGTATTTT	CASSLGARSQYF
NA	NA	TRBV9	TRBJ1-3	TGTGCCAGCAGCGGGGGAGCCTCTGGAAACACCATATATTTT	CASSGGASGNTIYF
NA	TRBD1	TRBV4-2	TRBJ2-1	TGTGCCAGCAGCCAAGAGACAGGGTTTACCTACAATGAGCAGTTCTTC	CASSQETGFTYNEQFF
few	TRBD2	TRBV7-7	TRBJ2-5	TGTGCTAGCAGCTTAGTGGGGACTAGCCAGACCCAGTACTTC	CASSLVGTSQTQYF
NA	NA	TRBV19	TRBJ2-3	TGTGCCAGTAGTAACGAGCTAGTGCCAGATACGCAGTATTTT	CASSNELVPDTQYF
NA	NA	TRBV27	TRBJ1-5	TGTGCCAGCAGCGGTAGCAATCAGCCCCAGCATTTT	CASSGSNQPQHF
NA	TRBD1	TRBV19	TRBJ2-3	TGTGCCAGTAAATCGGACAGGGCATGGACAGATACGCAGTATTTT	CASKSDRAWTDTQYF
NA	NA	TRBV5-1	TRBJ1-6	TGCGCCAGCAGCTTGGAAAGGGGAAATGGTTCACCCCTCCACTTT	CASSLERGNGSPLHF
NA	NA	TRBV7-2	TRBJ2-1	TGTGCCAGCAGCTTAGTTGGCATAGAGGTAAATGAGCAGTTCTTC	CASSLVGIEVNEQFF
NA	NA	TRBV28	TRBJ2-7	TGTGCCAGCAGTTTCGGACACCTTAACTACGAGCAGTACTTC	CASSFGHLNYEQYF
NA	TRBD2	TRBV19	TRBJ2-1	TGTGCCAGTAGTACGACTAGCGGATCCTCCCCTAATGAGCAGTTCTTC	CASSTTSGSSPNEQFF
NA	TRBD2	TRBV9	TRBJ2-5	TGTGCCAGCAGCGGCGGGGCCGGCGATAGCGGGAGCGGGTTTATTGAGACCCAGTACTTC	CASSGGAGDSGSGFIETQYF
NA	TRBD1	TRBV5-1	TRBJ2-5	TGCGCCAGCAGCTTGGAAGGGACAGGGGGCCAAGAGACCCAGTACTTC	CASSLEGTGGQETQYF
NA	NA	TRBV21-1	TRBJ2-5	TGTGCCAGCAGCGTTCGGGGACTCCAGGTAGAGACCCAGTACTTC	CASSVRGLQVETQYF
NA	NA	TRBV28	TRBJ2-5	TGTGCCAGCAGTCAAGTCAGAGGGCCTCGGGCCCAAGAGACCCAGTACTTC	CASSQVRGPRAQETQYF
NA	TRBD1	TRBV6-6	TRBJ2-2	TGTGCCACCGGACAGGGTGTCACCGGGGAGCTGTTTTTT	CATGQGVTGELFF
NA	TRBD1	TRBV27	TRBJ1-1	TGTGCCAGCAGGCAAACAGGGGCGACTGAAGCTTTCTTT	CASRQTGATEAFF
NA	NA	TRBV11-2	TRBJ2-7	TGTGCCAGCAGCTCTTCTCTAGCGCGCACCTACGAGCAGTACTTC	CASSSSLARTYEQYF
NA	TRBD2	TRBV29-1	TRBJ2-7	TGCAGCGCCGCCGGGGGAGGGACCTACGAGCAGTACTTC	CSAAGGGTYEQYF
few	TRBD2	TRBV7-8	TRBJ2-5	TGTGCCAGCAGCCCCACCCCTAGCGGGGGGGGTGAGACCCAGTACTTC	CASSPTPSGGGETQYF
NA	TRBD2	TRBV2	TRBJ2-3	TGTGCCAGCAGTGAACAGGCGCGGGGGGGCCGAGGGGCTACGCAGTATTTT	CASSEQARGGRGATQYF
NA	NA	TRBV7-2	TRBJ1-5	TGTGCCAGCAGCTTAACCCAGGGTTACAATCAGCCCCAGCATTTT	CASSLTQGYNQPQHF
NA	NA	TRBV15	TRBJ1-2	TGTGCCACCGGACCGACAGGCCTTAACTATGGCTACACCTTC	CATGPTGLNYGYTF
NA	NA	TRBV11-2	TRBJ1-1	TGTGCCAGCAGCTTTCGGGGTGAAGCTTTCTTT	CASSFRGEAFF
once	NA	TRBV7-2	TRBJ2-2	TGTGCCAGCAGCTTAGGGGCAGGGGGGGAGCTGTTTTTT	CASSLGAGGELFF
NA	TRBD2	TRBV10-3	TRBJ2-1	TGTGCCATCAGCCCTGGAGCAGCGGGAGACTCTGAGCAGTTCTTC	CAISPGAAGDSEQFF
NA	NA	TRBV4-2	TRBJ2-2	TGTGCCAGCAGCCAAGATGCTGCGTGGACCGGGGAGCTGTTTTTT	CASSQDAAWTGELFF
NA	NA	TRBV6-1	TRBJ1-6	TGTGCCAGCAGTGAAGAAGCAAACTGGGGCGGGAGCTCCTATAATTCACCCCTCCACTTT	CASSEEANWGGSSYNSPLHF
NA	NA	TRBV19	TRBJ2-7	TGTGCCAGTAGTATAGATCACTACTACGAGCAGTACTTC	CASSIDHYYEQYF
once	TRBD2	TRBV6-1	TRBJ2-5	TGTGCCAGCAGTGTGACTAGCGGGAGTACGACCCAGTACTTC	CASSVTSGSTTQYF
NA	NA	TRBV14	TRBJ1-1	TGTGCCAGCAGCCAAACAATCGACACTGAAGCTTTCTTT	CASSQTIDTEAFF
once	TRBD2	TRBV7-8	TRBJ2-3	TGTGCCAGCAGCCCAGTCCTTCTCGCGGGGGGGGCCGATACGCAGTATTTT	CASSPVLLAGGADTQYF
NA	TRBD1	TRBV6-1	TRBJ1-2	TGTGCCAGCAGGGCCGGGACAGGGAATAACTATGGCTACACCTTC	CASRAGTGNNYGYTF